This TCR beta chain was recorded in a study of blood T cell repertoires in COVID-19. About the research overall: Sources were T cells, B-cell-depleted T cells, or PBMCs; the material itself was cDNA or gDNA.

Assay used: immunoSEQ multiplex PCR; TCRdb lists only in-frame clones, some missing. Of over 20,000 clones in the sample, just over 85% were seen once. V trimming: 6 bases; J trimming: 4 bases; junction bases outside the gene matches: 14. The CDR3 spans 17 residues. The germline CDR1 and CDR2 sequences are MNHNS and SASEGT. This clonotype was obtained from a man in his 70s with acute or convalescent COVID-19. Material for sequencing was peripheral blood. This chain joins TRBV6-1 and TRBJ2-5, with 10 bases that match TRBD2. In nucleotides, the CDR3 is TGTGCCAGCAGCGAAACCTTACTAGCGGGGAAGGTAGAGACCCAGTACTTC. Protein product: CASSETLLAGKVETQYF.